Listed here are 23 T cell receptor beta chains from one sample, sequenced in a study of blood T cell repertoires in COVID-19. This table comes from immunoSEQ multiplex PCR, and its TCRdb copy is limited to in-frame clones, with some not included. Of tens of thousands of clones in the sample, around 82% were seen once. Sequencing was done on a sample of peripheral blood. The receptors stem from a human donor in a cohort sampled during active COVID-19.

V gene TRBV15 combines with J gene TRBJ2-7; 10 bases are a match to TRBD1. J lost 6 bases, V lost 3 bases, and 2 bases had no gene match. Germline CDR1 is LNHNV and CDR2 is YYDKDF (reference sequence). The CDR3 is made up of 13 amino acids. CDR3 in amino acids: CATSRDRGSEQYF. The DNA for the CDR3 is TGTGCCACCAGCAGGGACAGGGGGAGCGAGCAGTACTTC.

This clone has just one count. This chain connects TRBV3-1 (or the pseudogene TRBV3-2) to TRBJ1-4; 7 nucleotides line up with TRBD1. CDR1 is LGHDT and CDR2 is YNNKEL in the germline V gene (reference sequence). There are 17 residues in the CDR3. Losses at the gene ends were 3 bases for V and 0 bases for J; bases not matched to a gene: 7. DNA of the CDR3: TGTGCCAGCAGCCATAGGACAGGAACCACAACTAATGAAAAACTGTTTTTT. Protein: CASSHRTGTTTNEKLFF.

This clone occurred a few times. The chain employs TRBV27 and TRBJ1-1; D possibly corresponds to TRBD1 (6 bases). Germline-derived CDR1 and CDR2 are MNHEY and SMNVEV (reference sequence). Trimming removed 5 bases at V and 0 bases at J, with 19 bases between. The CDR3 sequence is 17 residues long. The CDR3 DNA reads TGTGCCAGCAGTATTACAGGGTATCGGTTGATGAACACTGAAGCTTTCTTT. As protein: CASSITGYRLMNTEAFF.

This clone was seen only a few times. This chain links TRBV19 with TRBJ1-5; no firm D call. The CDR3 consists of 17 residues. V was shortened by 0 bases and J by 7 bases, with 19 bases between the two germline ends. Per the germline V gene, CDR1 is LNHDA and CDR2 is SQIVND (reference sequence). The CDR3 loop is CASSIDSFTSPGQPQHF. The CDR3 coding sequence is TGTGCCAGTAGTATAGACTCCTTCACTTCCCCGGGGCAGCCCCAGCATTTT.

V and J are TRBV11-2 and TRBJ2-7; D possibly corresponds to TRBD1 (5 bases). The V end lost 9 bases, the J end lost 4 bases, and 10 bases lay between the germline ends. The CDR3 has 11 amino acids. Germline CDR1 SGHAT, CDR2 FQNNGV. CDR3 nucleotides: TGTGCCAGTAGACAGCTATACGAGCAGTACTTC. Its protein product is CASRQLYEQYF.

The chain has TRBV28 and TRBJ2-1; 8 bases line up with TRBD2. The ends lost 6 bases at V and 3 bases at J; junction bases unmatched: 10. The CDR3 sequence is 16 residues long. In germline, CDR1 is MDHEN, CDR2 SYDVKM. This CDR3 is CASSDISGASYNEQFF. The CDR3 DNA follows: TGTGCCAGCAGCGATATTAGCGGGGCCAGCTACAATGAGCAGTTCTTC.

This clone was recorded only once. The V gene is TRBV28, the J gene TRBJ1-5, with D possibly being TRBD1 (5 bases). The CDR3 is 13 residues long. Deletions cut 3 bases from V and 6 bases from J, with 9 bases between. CDR1 MDHEN and CDR2 SYDVKM come from the germline V gene. CDR3 coding DNA: TGTGCCAGCAGTTTGGGGGGACGTCAGCCCCAGCATTTT. This sequence encodes CASSLGGRQPQHF.

The chain is built from TRBV10-3 and TRBJ2-2, with 8 positions matching TRBD1. The CDR3 has 17 amino acids. The V gene end was trimmed by 2 bases and the J gene end by 1 base; junction bases not matched to a gene: 6. Germline V CDR1 and CDR2: ENHRY, SYGVKD. The DNA for the CDR3 is TGTGCCATCAGTGAGAGATTAGGACAGGGGAACACCGGGGAGCTGTTTTTT. Its protein is CAISERLGQGNTGELFF.

V and J are TRBV2 and TRBJ2-7; the D gene is possibly TRBD1 (6 bases). The CDR3 consists of 12 residues. Germline V gene lookup returns CDR1 SNHLY and CDR2 FYNNEI. The V end was cut by 4 bases, the J end by 6 bases, with 10 bases between. The CDR3 bases are TGTGCCAGCAGTGTACAGGGTAGCGAGCAGTACTTC. Encoded protein: CASSVQGSEQYF.

The gene calls are TRBV19 and TRBJ2-5; 14 bases fit TRBD2. The junction had 13 bases not matched to a gene; V was cut back by 5 bases and J by 5 bases. The CDR3 is 18 amino acids. CDR1 LNHDA and CDR2 SQIVND come from the germline V gene (reference sequence). CDR3 residues: CASSAPGTSGGGGETQYF. Here the CDR3 DNA reads TGTGCCAGTAGTGCCCCCGGGACTAGCGGGGGAGGAGGGGAGACCCAGTACTTC.

This clone was picked up a small number of times. The gene calls are TRBV2 and TRBJ1-4; 7 bases map to TRBD1. Germline V lookup: CDR1 SNHLY, CDR2 FYNNEI. This CDR3 has 15 residues. V shed 6 bases, J shed 0 bases, and the junction held 4 bases outside the gene matches. In DNA form, the CDR3 reads TGTGCCAGCAGCCCGGGACAGACAACTAATGAAAAACTGTTTTTT. Amino acids: CASSPGQTTNEKLFF.

The chain joins TRBV6-1 to TRBJ2-7, with D possibly TRBD1 on 5 matching bases. Germline-derived CDR1 and CDR2 are MNHNS and SASEGT. This CDR3 contains 16 residues. V lost 2 bases and J lost 2, with 16 bases in between. In nucleotides, the CDR3 is TGTGCCAGCAGTGAATTGGGGCGCAGTGGAGCCTACGAGCAGTACTTC. Its translation is CASSELGRSGAYEQYF.

The V and J genes are TRBV18 and TRBJ1-1; TRBD1 might be the D (5 bases). The germline V and J ends were trimmed by 5 bases and 11 bases, with 15 bases remaining between them. CDR1 is KGHSH, CDR2 LQKENI, per germline. This CDR3 has 12 residues. DNA of the CDR3: TGTGCCAGCTCAAGGGGACGGGAGGAGGCTTTCTTT. Its translation is CASSRGREEAFF. Filled out from reference TRBV18 and TRBJ1-1, the complete variable domain reads NAGVMQNPRHLVRRRGQEARLRCSPMKGHSHVYWYRQLPEEGLKFMVYLQKENIIDESGMPKERFSAEFPKEGPSILRIQQVVRGDSAAYFCASSRGREEAFFGQGTRLTVV.

The rearrangement links TRBV5-4 to TRBJ2-1; 14 bases are a match to TRBD2. V lost 5 bases and J lost 2; bases outside the gene matches: 9. Germline CDR1 and CDR2: SGHNT and YYREEE (reference sequence). The CDR3 has 18 residues. The CDR3 loop is CASSSGLAGDRTYNEQFF. The CDR3 nucleotides are TGTGCCAGCAGTTCGGGACTAGCGGGGGACCGCACCTACAATGAGCAGTTCTTC.

This rearrangement joins TRBV6-2 or TRBV6-3 to TRBJ1-1, with D possibly being TRBD1 (5 bases). The V gene's germline CDR1 is MNHEY and CDR2 SVGEGT. The CDR3 consists of 18 residues. V gave up 0 bases and J gave up 1 base, with 18 bases separating them. CDR3 coding DNA: TGTGCCAGCAGTTACTCGAGGTCTATGGGGCGTCCGAACACTGAAGCTTTCTTT. Translated, it gives CASSYSRSMGRPNTEAFF.

The chain is built from TRBV14 and TRBJ2-3; tentative D call: TRBD1 (6 bases). The V end was cut by 1 base, the J end by 5 bases, with 10 bases between. The CDR3 is 14 residues long. Germline V gene sequence: CDR1 SGHDN, CDR2 FVKESK. Here the CDR3 DNA reads TGTGCCAGCAGCCAAGTGGGGGCGGGAGATACGCAGTATTTT. Translated, it gives CASSQVGAGDTQYF.

The chain has TRBV19 and TRBJ2-5, with 14 nucleotides matching TRBD2. The J segment lost 5 bases and the V segment lost 5 bases, leaving 10 bases of the junction unmatched. Germline CDR1 LNHDA, CDR2 SQIVND (reference sequence). This CDR3 is 17 amino acids long. CDR3 region: CASSPATSGGAEETQYF. CDR3 in DNA: TGTGCCAGTAGTCCGGCGACTAGCGGGGGGGCCGAGGAGACCCAGTACTTC.

The chain recombines TRBV5-8 with TRBJ2-7; D is undetermined. The CDR3 extends over 14 amino acids. Deletions cut 0 bases from V and 9 bases from J, with 16 bases between. The germline V gene has CDR1 SGHTS and CDR2 YDEGEE. The CDR3 loop reads CASSLGPPLSVQYF. Here the CDR3 DNA reads TGTGCCAGCAGCTTGGGACCGCCACTAAGTGTGCAGTACTTC.

This chain uses TRBV19 with TRBJ2-1; 12 bases are a match to TRBD2. There are 18 residues in the CDR3. V gave up 6 bases and J gave up 0 bases; unmatched junction bases: 9. The germline gives CDR1 LNHDA, CDR2 SQIVND (reference sequence). The CDR3 coding sequence is TGTGCCAGTAGGATCTCTAGCGGGGGGGCTTTCTCCTACAATGAGCAGTTCTTC. This gives the protein CASRISSGGAFSYNEQFF.

The chain joins TRBV7-9 to TRBJ1-1, with D hard to call. Trimming pared 3 bases from V and 4 bases from J, leaving 15 bases between. There are 15 residues in the CDR3. Per the germline V gene, CDR1 is SEHNR and CDR2 is FQNEAQ (reference sequence). As DNA, the CDR3 is TGTGCCAGCAGCTTGCAGGAAATTTTTAGCACTGAAGCTTTCTTT. It is translated as CASSLQEIFSTEAFF.

The chain has TRBV7-9 and TRBJ2-1, with 8 bases lining up with TRBD1. The CDR3 totals 16 residues. CDR1 and CDR2 (germline): SEHNR, FQNEAQ (reference sequence). V shed 2 bases and J 0 bases; nucleotides not matched to a gene: 3. The CDR3 is CASSLTGQGSYNEQFF. The CDR3 coding sequence is TGTGCCAGCAGCTTAACTGGACAGGGCTCCTACAATGAGCAGTTCTTC.

J is TRBJ1-5 and V is TRBV28, with a possible D match to TRBD1 (5 bases). Germline V gene sequence: CDR1 MDHEN, CDR2 SYDVKM. Trimming removed 6 bases at V and 3 bases at J, with 12 bases between. CDR3 length equals 14 residues. The CDR3 DNA follows: TGTGCCAGCAGAACGACGGGACTCAATCAGCCCCAGCATTTT. Translation gives CASRTTGLNQPQHF.

The CDR3 sequence: CASSPWDRGVYGNTIYF. The CDR3 coding sequence is TGTGCCAGCAGCCCGTGGGACAGGGGAGTTTACGGAAACACCATATATTTT. V gene TRBV7-6 combines with J gene TRBJ1-3, with 10 bases lining up with TRBD1. In germline, CDR1 is SGHVS, CDR2 FNYEAQ. The CDR3 contains 17 residues. With 5 bases clipped from V and 4 bases from J, the junction kept 11 bases outside the gene matches.